These T cell receptor beta chains were read from a single sample in a study of cytomegalovirus exposure and HLA in healthy donors. Sequencing was performed with immunoSEQ multiplex PCR; in TCRdb, only in-frame clones are kept and a portion is missing. The sample includes about 97,000 clones, roughly 74% seen only once; the top ten take 1.5% to 2%. Sequenced input: PBMCs. The source is a middle-aged woman in good health and CMV-seronegative. The CDR3 runs from the conserved cysteine through the conserved F or W. A D gene is named only where the DNA matches it firmly. The size field is filled for only some rows; it gives once, few, many or a size class.

- - 13 TRBJ2-7 TRBV10-3 TGTGCCATCAGTTTAGACAACTCCTACGAGCAGTACTTC CAISLDNSYEQYF
- - 14 TRBJ1-2 TRBV6-5 TGTGCCAGCAGTTACTCGCCAGGCGCCTATGGCTACACCTTC CASSYSPGAYGYTF
TRBD2 - 15 TRBJ2-7 TRBV28 TGTGCCAGCAGATCTAGCGGGGGGAACTCCTACGAGCAGTACTTC CASRSSGGNSYEQYF
- - 14 TRBJ1-5 TRBV4-2 TGTGCCAGCAGCCAAGATTTTGAGAATCAGCCCCAGCATTTT CASSQDFENQPQHF
- - 14 TRBJ2-5 TRBV9 TGTGCCAGCAGCGTAGATGGCAGGTCAGAGACCCAGTACTTC CASSVDGRSETQYF
TRBD2 - 16 TRBJ2-2 TRBV5-1 TGCGCCAGCAGCTTGGTGTTGAGCGGGAGGGCCGAGGAGCTGTTTTTT CASSLVLSGRAEELFF
- - 13 TRBJ2-5 TRBV7-3 TGTGCCAGCAGCCGGGACAACCAAGAGACCCAGTACTTC CASSRDNQETQYF
TRBD1 once 15 TRBJ2-4 TRBV2 TGTGCCAGCAGTCCACAGGGGATAGCCAAAAACATTCAGTACTTC CASSPQGIAKNIQYF
- - 15 TRBJ2-2 TRBV7-9 TGTTCCAGCACCGTTCCACAGTGGAACACCGGGGAGCTGTTTTTT CSSTVPQWNTGELFF
TRBD1 - 15 TRBJ2-1 TRBV7-3 TGTGCCAGCAGCTTTGGACAGGCGGGCTACAATGAGCAGTTCTTC CASSFGQAGYNEQFF
TRBD2 once 15 TRBJ2-5 TRBV7-3 TGTGCCAGCAGCTTAGGTAGCGGGATCCAAGAGACCCAGTACTTC CASSLGSGIQETQYF
TRBD1 - 13 TRBJ1-2 TRBV2 TGTGCCAGCAGCGGGACAGTTGGAGGCGGCTACACCTTC CASSGTVGGGYTF
TRBD1 - 15 TRBJ2-7 TRBV5-1 TGCGCCAGCAGCCGACAGGGTACTTTGGCCTACGAGCAGTACTTC CASSRQGTLAYEQYF
- - 15 TRBJ2-5 TRBV15 TGTGCCACCAGCAGAACTGCCGACAGGCAAGAGACCCAGTACTTC CATSRTADRQETQYF
TRBD1 - 16 TRBJ1-5 TRBV2 TGTGCCAGCAGTGAATTAGGGACAGGACATAATCAGCCCCAGCATTTT CASSELGTGHNQPQHF
- - 13 TRBJ2-7 TRBV19 TGTGCCAGTAGTATATTTCAGGGCGGTGAGCAGTACTTC CASSIFQGGEQYF
TRBD1 - 14 TRBJ2-5 TRBV14 TGTGCCAGCAGTCCCAGGGGGTACCAAGAGACCCAGTACTTC CASSPRGYQETQYF
- few 12 TRBJ1-3 TRBV10-3 TGTGCCATCAGCGGAGGGAGAAACACCATATATTTT CAISGGRNTIYF
TRBD1 - 15 TRBJ1-2 TRBV19 TGTGCCAGTAGTATAGTAGGACAGGGCAACTATGGCTACACCTTC CASSIVGQGNYGYTF
TRBD1 - 15 TRBJ2-3 TRBV5-1 TGCGCCAGCAGCCATGGACAGGGGGCGCGAGATACGCAGTATTTT CASSHGQGARDTQYF